The clone carrying this TCR beta chain was detected only once. Its target is unknown. The sample originates from a study of identifying expanded T cells in peripheral blood. The CDR3 has 12 residues. CDR1 and CDR2 (germline): SNHLY, FYNNEI. Trimming removed 6 bases from V and 7 bases from J, with 12 bases in between. TCRdb's copy holds only in-frame clones and misses some; the assay was immunoSEQ multiplex PCR. The sample lists roughly 120,000 clones, 88% occurring once. Findings and caveats of the study: Roughly 1.1 clones differed between technical replicates, versus about 15 and 19 over time.

Sequencing was carried out using blood. The clonotype originates from a person aged 18 to 70 in good health. The chain is built from TRBV2 and TRBJ2-5, with D perhaps matching TRBD2 (6 bases). CDR3 sequence (DNA): TGTGCCAGCAGAAGGGAGGCAGGGACCCAGTACTTC. Amino acids: CASRREAGTQYF.